This T cell receptor (beta chain) originates from a study of blood T cell repertoires in COVID-19. Measured with immunoSEQ multiplex PCR; TCRdb has only the in-frame clones, and not every one. The data hold about 83,000 clones, with more than 75% observed a single time. This clone is a singleton in its sample. Germline assignment: CDR1 SGDLS and CDR2 YYNGEE. V was trimmed by 4 bases and J by 5 bases, leaving 18 bases between them. CDR3 length equals 15 residues. The chain joins TRBV9 to TRBJ2-5; TRBD2 might be the D (7 bases). The sequenced sample consisted of peripheral blood. The origin of this receptor is a man aged 50 to 59 with active COVID-19. The CDR3 bases are TGTGCCAGCAGCCCGAGAGGGGGGGCGGAGGAGACCCAGTACTTC. This sequence encodes CASSPRGGAEETQYF.